The 24 T cell receptor beta chains in this list originate from one sample, sequenced in a study of cytomegalovirus exposure and HLA in healthy donors. The PCR made use of 60 Vbeta and 13 Jbeta primers. The table came from immunoSEQ multiplex PCR; TCRdb's copy has only in-frame clones and leaves some out. The sample holds about 92,000 clones, 84% seen once. Material for sequencing was PBMCs. The receptor source for this set is a woman aged 18-35 years in good health and CMV-seropositive.

This chain uses TRBV9 with TRBJ2-2, with 7 positions matching TRBD2. The CDR3 is made up of 14 amino acids. V shed 6 bases, J shed 4 bases, and the junction held 6 bases outside the gene matches. Germline loops: CDR1 SGDLS, CDR2 YYNGEE. For the CDR3, the DNA is TGTGCCAGCACGGAGGGAGGGCCCACCGGGGAGCTGTTTTTT. Translated: CASTEGGPTGELFF.

The chain uses TRBV5-4 and TRBJ2-1; 11 nucleotides align to TRBD2. The CDR3 runs to 15 residues. CDR1 is SGHNT, CDR2 YYREEE, per germline (reference sequence). After removal of 0 bases from V and 8 bases from J, the junction contained 4 bases not matched to a gene. The CDR3 protein is CASSLASGRFDEQFF. The CDR3 coding sequence is TGTGCCAGCAGCTTGGCTAGCGGGAGGTTCGATGAGCAGTTCTTC.

V and J are TRBV5-1 and TRBJ2-7; 12 nucleotides match TRBD1. Germline-derived CDR1 and CDR2 are SGHRS and YFSETQ. V was clipped by 4 bases and J by 3 bases; unmatched bases: 5. CDR3 length: 15 residues. The CDR3 region has the DNA TGCGCCAGCAGCCCATGGGACAGGGGGCTCTACGAGCAGTACTTC. Translation gives CASSPWDRGLYEQYF. Variable domain in full (rest from reference TRBV5-1 and TRBJ2-7): KAGVTQTPRYLIKTRGQQVTLSCSPISGHRSVSWYQQTPGQGLQFLFEYFSETQRNKGNFPGRFSGRQFSNSRSEMNVSTLELGDSALYLCASSPWDRGLYEQYFGPGTRLTVT.

In its sample, this clone was seen a few times. The chain uses TRBV28 and TRBJ2-7, with 8 bases lining up with TRBD2. CDR1 is MDHEN, CDR2 SYDVKM, per germline. CDR3 length: 14 amino acids. Unmatched junction bases numbered 6, after V lost 5 bases and J lost 3 bases. The CDR3 loop is CASSPPGLDYEQYF. The CDR3 region has the DNA TGTGCCAGCAGTCCTCCGGGACTAGACTACGAGCAGTACTTC.

The chain recombines TRBV6-5 with TRBJ2-5; tentative D call: TRBD2 (7 bases). The CDR3 consists of 14 residues. Germline CDR1 and CDR2: MNHEY and SVGAGI. V was trimmed by 7 bases and J by 3 bases, leaving 15 bases between them. Written as DNA, the CDR3 is TGTGCCAGCAATGGAATAGGGGGGGAAGAGACCCAGTACTTC. Translating gives CASNGIGGEETQYF.

This clone has a count of ten or more. The chain couples TRBV5-1 to TRBJ1-1; TRBD1 might be the D (6 bases). Germline V gene data show CDR1 as SGHRS and CDR2 as YFSETQ. The CDR3 runs to 15 residues. The V end lost 6 bases, the J end lost 1 base, and 16 bases lay between the germline ends. The CDR3 sequence is CASKARGWGNTEAFF. DNA of the CDR3: TGCGCCAGCAAAGCCAGGGGTTGGGGGAACACTGAAGCTTTCTTT. The full variable domain, completed using reference TRBV5-1 and TRBJ1-1, is KAGVTQTPRYLIKTRGQQVTLSCSPISGHRSVSWYQQTPGQGLQFLFEYFSETQRNKGNFPGRFSGRQFSNSRSEMNVSTLELGDSALYLCASKARGWGNTEAFFGQGTRLTVV.

This chain joins TRBV6-1 and TRBJ2-3; TRBD1 aligns across 7 bases. The germline CDR1 and CDR2 sequences are MNHNS and SASEGT. Trimming took 3 bases from V and 1 from J; bases not matched to a gene: 7. The CDR3 runs 16 residues. Here the CDR3 reads CASSEVRGIGTDTQYF. As DNA, the CDR3 is TGTGCCAGCAGTGAGGTCAGGGGGATTGGCACAGATACGCAGTATTTT.

The chain recombines TRBV28 with TRBJ1-5, with 8 bases aligning to TRBD1. In germline, CDR1 is MDHEN, CDR2 SYDVKM. Losses at the gene ends were 4 bases for V and 6 bases for J; bases not matched to a gene: 5. The CDR3 is 14 residues long. The CDR3 nucleotides are TGTGCCAGCAGTTCAGGGGGCGGCAGTCAGCCCCAGCATTTT. This encodes CASSSGGGSQPQHF.

The chain joins TRBV2 to TRBJ1-1, with D possibly being TRBD1 (6 bases). The V end was cut by 5 bases, the J end by 9 bases, with 25 bases between. The CDR3 covers 16 residues. Germline CDR1 reads SNHLY; CDR2 reads FYNNEI. The CDR3 region is CASSSSTTWTAGKAFF. The CDR3 DNA reads TGTGCCAGCAGTTCCTCGACTACCTGGACAGCGGGGAAAGCTTTCTTT.

The CDR3 here is CATSSTGTSGWNEQFF. The CDR3 DNA reads TGTGCCACCAGCAGTACCGGGACTAGCGGGTGGAATGAGCAGTTCTTC. The chain uses TRBV15 and TRBJ2-1; 12 nucleotides agree with TRBD2. CDR1 and CDR2 (germline): LNHNV, YYDKDF (reference sequence). The CDR3 covers 16 residues. J was trimmed by 7 bases and V by 3 bases; bases with no gene match: 7.

This sequence joins TRBV6-6 and TRBJ2-1, with TRBD2 matching over 9 bases. Germline V lookup: CDR1 MNHNY, CDR2 SVGAGI (reference sequence). After removal of 6 bases from V and 2 bases from J, the junction contained 2 bases not matched to a gene. The CDR3 is 14 residues long. CDR3 amino acids: CASSSSGAYNEQFF. The DNA of the CDR3 is TGTGCCAGCAGCTCTAGCGGGGCCTACAATGAGCAGTTCTTC.

The chain uses TRBV6-1 and TRBJ1-4, with D possibly matching TRBD1 (5 bases). This CDR3 spans 19 amino acids. CDR1 and CDR2 (germline): MNHNS, SASEGT. Trimming pared 2 bases from V and 5 bases from J, leaving 24 bases between. The CDR3 spells CASSEQPGKGGTKNEKLFF. In nucleotides, the CDR3 is TGTGCCAGCAGTGAACAACCAGGGAAGGGCGGGACGAAGAATGAAAAACTGTTTTTT.

This chain uses TRBV5-1 with TRBJ2-5; tentative D call: TRBD1 (7 bases). This CDR3 has 16 amino acids. In germline, CDR1 is SGHRS, CDR2 YFSETQ. V lost 1 base and J lost 3, with 16 bases in between. The CDR3 region has the DNA TGCGCCAGCAGCTTGAGATGGAGGGACAGCGAAGAGACCCAGTACTTC. As protein: CASSLRWRDSEETQYF.

This clone was detected only a few times. This chain joins TRBV5-1 and TRBJ1-2; D uncertain. The CDR3 length is 18 residues. From germline, CDR1 is SGHRS and CDR2 YFSETQ. Trimming shortened V by 1 base and J by 1 base, and 20 bases separated the two germline ends. CDR3 protein: CASSLWPLGVRVNYGYTF. CDR3 in DNA: TGCGCCAGCAGCTTGTGGCCATTGGGAGTAAGAGTTAACTATGGCTACACCTTC.

This clone was counted a few times. The genes are TRBV9 and TRBJ2-3; TRBD2 is a possible D gene (5 bases). The CDR3 is 15 amino acids. The V gene lost 4 bases and the J gene lost 1 base, with 13 bases spanning the gap. Germline CDR1 is SGDLS and CDR2 is YYNGEE. CDR3 DNA sequence: TGTGCCAGCAGCCCCCGAGGGTATGGCACAGATACGCAGTATTTT. This gives the protein CASSPRGYGTDTQYF.

The chain has TRBV27 and TRBJ1-5; no definite D call. V was pared by 0 bases and J by 5 bases, with 8 bases between. Germline V lookup: CDR1 MNHEY, CDR2 SMNVEV (reference sequence). This CDR3 has 14 residues. The CDR3 sequence: CASSLSGSDQPQHF. DNA for the CDR3: TGTGCCAGCAGTTTATCGGGCAGTGATCAGCCCCAGCATTTT.

The chain recombines TRBV6-1 with TRBJ2-3; unclear D gene. Germline assignment: CDR1 MNHNS and CDR2 SASEGT. The germline V and J ends were trimmed by 2 bases and 2 bases, with 14 bases remaining between them. The CDR3 has 16 residues. The CDR3 DNA follows: TGTGCCAGCAGTGAACGTTTCTATACCAACACAGATACGCAGTATTTT. Amino acid sequence: CASSERFYTNTDTQYF.

The genes are TRBV30 and TRBJ2-6; 8 bases align to TRBD1. This CDR3 contains 16 residues. V lost 6 bases, J lost 0 bases, and 7 bases stayed unmatched. Germline V lookup: CDR1 GTSNPN, CDR2 SVGIG (reference sequence). The CDR3 DNA follows: TGTGCCTGCCCTAGTACAGGGGGCTCTGGGGCCAACGTCCTGACTTTC. Its translation: CACPSTGGSGANVLTF.

This sequence joins TRBV6-4 and TRBJ1-2, with 7 bases fitting TRBD1. Trimming cost V 6 bases and J 8 bases; bases outside gene matches: 12. From germline, CDR1 is MRHNA and CDR2 SNTAGT. CDR3 length equals 14 residues. DNA for the CDR3: TGTGCCAGCAGCGCTGACAGGGCCCTGGGCGGCTACACCTTC. Its translation is CASSADRALGGYTF.

The J gene is TRBJ2-7, the V gene TRBV29-1; D may be TRBD1 (6 bases). This CDR3 is built from 16 residues. The germline gives CDR1 SQVTM, CDR2 ANQGSEA. Trimming removed 7 bases at V and 3 bases at J, with 25 bases between. CDR3 DNA: TGCAGCGCCATAAAGGGGGTTGGGAGAAGCTTCTACGAGCAGTACTTC. Translated: CSAIKGVGRSFYEQYF.

The V gene is TRBV29-1, the J gene TRBJ1-2; a possible D gene is TRBD1 (6 bases). The V and J ends lost 6 bases and 4 bases respectively, with 15 bases between them. From germline, CDR1 is SQVTM and CDR2 ANQGSEA. This CDR3 has 13 amino acids. The CDR3 bases are TGCAGCGTGGCGACAGGAACAGGCTATGGCTACACCTTC. It codes for CSVATGTGYGYTF.

In its sample, this clone was seen once. This rearrangement joins TRBV7-3 to TRBJ2-5, with D unresolved. Germline loops: CDR1 SGHTA, CDR2 FQGTGA. The CDR3 runs to 14 residues. V lost 0 bases and J lost 5, with 10 bases in between. CDR3 DNA: TGTGCCAGCAGCTTAACGGGCAACCGGGAGACCCAGTACTTC. This translates into CASSLTGNRETQYF.

This rearrangement joins TRBV30 to TRBJ2-6; tentatively, D is TRBD1 (6 bases). Germline-derived CDR1 and CDR2 are GTSNPN and SVGIG (reference sequence). Trimming left V 0 bases short and J 0 bases short, with 18 bases between. The CDR3 contains 19 residues. The CDR3 spells CAWSVLRTAPSSGANVLTF. DNA of the CDR3: TGTGCCTGGAGTGTACTGCGGACAGCTCCGAGCTCTGGGGCCAACGTCCTGACTTTC.

The chain has TRBV28 and TRBJ1-1, with D uncertain. V was trimmed by 6 bases and J by 5 bases, leaving 13 bases between them. The CDR3 totals 13 residues. CDR1 MDHEN and CDR2 SYDVKM come from the germline V gene. CDR3 region: CASSLAGATEAFF. The CDR3 nucleotides read TGTGCCAGCAGCCTCGCAGGCGCGACTGAAGCTTTCTTT. Full variable domain (remainder filled in from reference TRBV28 and TRBJ1-1): DVKVTQSSRYLVKRTGEKVFLECVQDMDHENMFWYRQDPGLGLRLIYFSYDVKMKEKGDIPEGYSVSREKKERFSLILESASTNQTSMYLCASSLAGATEAFFGQGTRLTVV.